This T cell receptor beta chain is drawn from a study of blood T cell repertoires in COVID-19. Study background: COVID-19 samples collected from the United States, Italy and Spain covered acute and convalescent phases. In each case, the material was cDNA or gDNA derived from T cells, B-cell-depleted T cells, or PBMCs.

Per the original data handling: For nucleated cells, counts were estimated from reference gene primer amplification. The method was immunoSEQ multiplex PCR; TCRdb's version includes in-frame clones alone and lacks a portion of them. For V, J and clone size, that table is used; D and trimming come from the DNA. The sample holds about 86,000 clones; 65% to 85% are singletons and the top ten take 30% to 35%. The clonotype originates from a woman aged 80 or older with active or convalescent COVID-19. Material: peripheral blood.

CDR3 bases: TGTGCCAGCAGTACCCCCGGGACAGTTCGCAATGAGCAGTTCTTC. Translation: CASSTPGTVRNEQFF. The J gene is TRBJ2-1, the V gene TRBV27, with 7 positions matching TRBD1. V gave up 5 bases and J gave up 6 bases; unmatched junction bases: 10. Germline V CDR1 and CDR2: MNHEY, SMNVEV (reference sequence). This CDR3 contains 15 residues.